This entry lists 7 T cell receptor beta chains sequenced from one sample in a study of T cell responses to AZD1222 COVID-19 vaccine. Measured with immunoSEQ multiplex PCR; TCRdb has only the in-frame clones, and not every one. Here the sample spans some 150,000 clones, roughly 90% being singletons. Sequencing was performed on peripheral blood, taken 28 days after the second AZD1222 dose. The receptors here all came from an adult who received the AZD1222 COVID-19 vaccine.

On this clone itself: As the CDR3 is not closed by the conserved phenylalanine or tryptophan, this likely results from a read error. Because the CDR3's place on the DNA is in doubt, the DNA is left out and the CDR3 is given as listed by TCRdb. J is TRBJ2-7 and V is TRBV5-6; TRBD1 was called by the table and not checked on the DNA. With termini counted, the CDR3 has 11 amino acids. Germline V gene sequence: CDR1 SGHDT, CDR2 YYEEEE. CDR3: CASSSVQGWVE.

The rearrangement links TRBV5-6 to TRBJ2-3; 11 bases agree with TRBD2. CDR1 is SGHDT and CDR2 is YYEEEE in the germline V gene. The CDR3 is made up of 17 amino acids. Trimming removed 3 bases from V and 6 bases from J; junction bases left unmatched: 12. The DNA of the CDR3 is TGTGCCAGCAGCTCCTTAGGTAGCGGGGGGGCCGTCGATACGCAGTATTTT. This sequence encodes CASSSLGSGGAVDTQYF.

This rearrangement joins TRBV15 to TRBJ2-1; D could derive from TRBD1 or TRBD2 (5 bases each). The germline V and J ends were trimmed by 1 base and 5 bases, with 12 bases remaining between them. This CDR3 is built from 15 residues. Germline V gene data show CDR1 as LNHNV and CDR2 as YYDKDF (reference sequence). The CDR3, as DNA: TGTGCCACCAGCAGAGGAGGGCAGGGCAACAATGAGCAGTTCTTC. It yields the protein CATSRGGQGNNEQFF.

The CDR3 DNA reads as TGCGCCAGCAGCTTGGGGTACGAGCAGTACTTC. It yields the protein CASSLGYEQYF. This sequence joins TRBV5-1 and TRBJ2-7, with unresolved D. This CDR3 has 11 residues. V was pared by 0 bases and J by 4 bases, with 2 bases between. CDR1 is SGHRS, CDR2 YFSETQ, per germline. Complete variable domain (other parts from reference TRBV5-1 and TRBJ2-7): KAGVTQTPRYLIKTRGQQVTLSCSPISGHRSVSWYQQTPGQGLQFLFEYFSETQRNKGNFPGRFSGRQFSNSRSEMNVSTLELGDSALYLCASSLGYEQYFGPGTRLTVT.

This sequence joins TRBV4-2 and TRBJ2-2; TRBD1 aligns across 11 bases. Germline V gene sequence: CDR1 LGHNA, CDR2 YNFKEQ. The trim removed 1 base at V and 4 bases at J, leaving 5 bases unmatched. This CDR3 contains 17 residues. CDR3 DNA sequence: TGTGCCAGCAGCCAAGGGACAGGGGGCTACGGCACCGGGGAGCTGTTTTTT. It translates to CASSQGTGGYGTGELFF.

This chain links TRBV2 with TRBJ2-3; D might be TRBD2 (6 bases). CDR1 is SNHLY, CDR2 FYNNEI, per germline. The V gene lost 10 bases and the J gene lost 2 bases, with 10 bases spanning the gap. The CDR3 is made up of 12 amino acids. The CDR3 loop reads CAKEDYTDTQYF. The DNA for the CDR3 is TGTGCCAAAGAGGACTACACAGATACGCAGTATTTT.

The rearrangement joins TRBV7-2 to TRBJ2-3; 8 positions match TRBD2. Trimming took 1 base from V and 7 from J; bases not matched to a gene: 10. The germline CDR1 and CDR2 sequences are SGHTA and FQGNSA. This CDR3 has 16 residues. CDR3 region: CASSLVTSGTSNTQYF. The CDR3 DNA follows: TGTGCCAGCAGCTTAGTTACTAGCGGAACCTCTAATACGCAGTATTTT. Complete variable domain (other parts from reference TRBV7-2 and TRBJ2-3): GAGVSQSPSNKVTEKGKDVELRCDPISGHTALYWYRQSLGQGLEFLIYFQGNSAPDKSGLPSDRFSAERTGGSVSTLTIQRTQQEDSAVYLCASSLVTSGTSNTQYFGPGTRLTVL.